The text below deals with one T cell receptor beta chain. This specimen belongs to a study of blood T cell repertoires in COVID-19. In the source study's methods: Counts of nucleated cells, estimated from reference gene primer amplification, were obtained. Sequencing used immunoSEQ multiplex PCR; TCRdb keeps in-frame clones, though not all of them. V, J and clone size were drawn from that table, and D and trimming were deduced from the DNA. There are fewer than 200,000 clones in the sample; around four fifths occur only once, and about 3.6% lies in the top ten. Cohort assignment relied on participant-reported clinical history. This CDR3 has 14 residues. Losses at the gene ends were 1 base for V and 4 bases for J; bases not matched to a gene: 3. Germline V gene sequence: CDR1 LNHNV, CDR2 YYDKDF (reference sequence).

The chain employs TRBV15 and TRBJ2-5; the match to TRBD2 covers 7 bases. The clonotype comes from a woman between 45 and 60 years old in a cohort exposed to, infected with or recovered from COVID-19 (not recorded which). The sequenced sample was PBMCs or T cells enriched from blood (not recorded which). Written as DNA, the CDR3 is TGTGCCACCAGCAGAGGGGGAGGGCGAGAGACCCAGTACTTC. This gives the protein CATSRGGGRETQYF.